This T cell receptor beta chain was found in a study of PD-L1 blockade in urothelial cancer. For the study at large: Enrolled patients had been treated previously with 0 to 3 chemotherapy regimens. Blood underwent analysis 3 weeks (second dose) and 6 weeks after treatment began.

CDR3 size: 15 residues. Trimming pared 6 bases from V and 0 bases from J, leaving 12 bases between. CDR1 and CDR2 from the germline V gene are ENHRY and SYGVKD. Time point specified: pretreatment peripheral blood. TCRdb's copy holds only in-frame clones and misses some; the assay was immunoSEQ multiplex PCR. Among about 74,000 clones listed, about nine tenths were seen once. This sample comprised PBMCs, obtained around atezolizumab (anti-PD-L1) treatment. The TCR originated in a man between 65 and 80 years old with urothelial cancer. The genes are TRBV10-3 and TRBJ1-3; D is unclear. The CDR3 here is CAIRPTSSSGNTIYF. The CDR3, as DNA: TGTGCCATCAGACCGACATCGAGCTCTGGAAACACCATATATTTT.